This is a list of T cell receptor beta chains from one sample in a study of T cell repertoires in cytomegalovirus infection. TCRdb processed the reads anew with MiXCR; each CDR3 protein has one entry. This table has around 310,000 distinct CDR3 sequences, about 28% appearing once. These TCRs' antigens remain unknown. The sequences come from cultured PBMCs, collected from culture after CMV antigen stimulation. These receptors came from a human donor in good health (CMV status not recorded). Some clones in this sample may be carry-over from other donors' samples. CDR3s include the opening cysteine and the closing phenylalanine or tryptophan. A D gene is named only where the DNA matches it firmly. Rows give clone size only sometimes, using once, few, many, or a class for an expanded clone.

cdr3_nt cdr3_aa clone_size d_call j_call v_call
TGCAGTGCTAGAGTGGCTAGCACAGATACGCAGTATTTT CSARVASTDTQYF . . TRBJ2-3 TRBV20-1
TGTGCCAGCAGCCTCCGTCCCCTGACAGGGGGTCTCGACGAGCAGTACTTC CASSLRPLTGGLDEQYF . TRBD1 TRBJ2-7 TRBV7-3
TGTGCCAGCAGTTTATCGGCAGGCCTATATGGCTACACCTTC CASSLSAGLYGYTF few . TRBJ1-2 TRBV27
TGTGCCAGCAGCCAAGAATATCCAGCGGGGGTGCACACAGATACGCAGTATTTT CASSQEYPAGVHTDTQYF few TRBD2 TRBJ2-3 TRBV4-2
TGCGCCAGCAGCCAACCGGGGGTCGGAACTGAAGCTTTCTTT CASSQPGVGTEAFF few . TRBJ1-1 TRBV4-1
TGTGCCAGCTCCCCCACCGGGGGCGCGCCTTATGGCTACACCTTC CASSPTGGAPYGYTF few . TRBJ1-2 TRBV7-9
TGTGCCAGCAGTTACTCCCCCGGGACTAGCGGGAGGGCCGTTGAGCAGTTCTTC CASSYSPGTSGRAVEQFF . TRBD2 TRBJ2-1 TRBV6-2/TRBV6-3
TGTGCCACCAGTGATTCGACGGGATATAGCAATCAGCCCCAGCATTTT CATSDSTGYSNQPQHF . . TRBJ1-5 TRBV24-1
TGTGCCAGCAGTGAAGCAGGGACAGGCCTAATGCAGTTCTTC CASSEAGTGLMQFF . TRBD1 TRBJ2-1 TRBV6-1
TGTGCCAGCAGTCTCTCCCGGGTAAACTATGGCTACACCTTC CASSLSRVNYGYTF . . TRBJ1-2 TRBV12-3/TRBV12-4
TGTGCCAGCAGCTTGTTGGCCGACAGGGACAATGAGCAGTTCTTC CASSLLADRDNEQFF once TRBD1 TRBJ2-1 TRBV5-5
TGTGCCAGTAGTATAGGGTGGGGTATTCGAGATACGCAGTATTTT CASSIGWGIRDTQYF . . TRBJ2-3 TRBV19
TGTGCCAGCAGCTCAGGACCCGGAGTGTCAAACACCATATATTTT CASSSGPGVSNTIYF . . TRBJ1-3 TRBV7-6
TGCGCCAGCAGCCACCGGGACAGGGGCGCGGAGACCCAGTACTTC CASSHRDRGAETQYF . TRBD1 TRBJ2-5 TRBV4-1
TGTGCCAGCAGCCCCCTCCAGGCAGGGCAAGACCCGTACTATGGCTACACCTTC CASSPLQAGQDPYYGYTF . . TRBJ1-2 TRBV7-9
TGTGCCAGCAGTCCACGGACAGGTGGGAATCAGCCCCAGCATTTT CASSPRTGGNQPQHF few TRBD1 TRBJ1-5 TRBV6-5
TGCGCCAGCAGCCAAGCATCTTCTTATCGGGACAGCTATGGCTACACCTTC CASSQASSYRDSYGYTF . TRBD1 TRBJ1-2 TRBV4-1
TGTGCCAGCAGCCAAGATCCGGGACAGGGCCTCTATGGCTACACCTTC CASSQDPGQGLYGYTF . TRBD1 TRBJ1-2 TRBV14
TGTGCCAGCAGTTACGCAGCCGGGCTGGATAATTCACCCCTCCACTTT CASSYAAGLDNSPLHF . . TRBJ1-6 TRBV6-1
TGTGCCAGCAGGGACTACCAGAGCTCCTACAATGAGCAGTTCTTC CASRDYQSSYNEQFF few . TRBJ2-1 TRBV6-2/TRBV6-3
TGTGCCAGTAGTGTATGGGGGAACACTGAAGCTTTCTTT CASSVWGNTEAFF few . TRBJ1-1 TRBV19
TGTGCCAGCAGCTTAGGTCTGGGAATGAACACTGAAGCTTTCTTT CASSLGLGMNTEAFF many . TRBJ1-1 TRBV7-2
TGTGCCACCAGGGGAGGGAGCACTGAAGCTTTCTTT CATRGGSTEAFF few . TRBJ1-1 TRBV3-1
TGCAGTGCCCCACCCTGGGCGGGACTACCCTTAGGCGATGAGCAGTTCTTC CSAPPWAGLPLGDEQFF . TRBD2 TRBJ2-1 TRBV20-1
TGTGCCACCAGCAGAGATCCCCAGCGGGGGACCTACGAGCAGTACTTC CATSRDPQRGTYEQYF . TRBD2 TRBJ2-7 TRBV15
TGTGCCAGTAGTATCATCGGACAGAACTATGGCTACACCTTC CASSIIGQNYGYTF . . TRBJ1-2 TRBV19
TGTGCCAGCAGCTTAGTCTCCCGCTCACCCCTCCACTTT CASSLVSRSPLHF few . TRBJ1-6 TRBV11-2
TGTGCCAGTAGTATTACGCCGAATCAGCCCCAGCATTTT CASSITPNQPQHF few . TRBJ1-5 TRBV19
TGTGCCAGCAGTTTGGGCAGAAACTATGGCTACACCTTC CASSLGRNYGYTF many . TRBJ1-2 TRBV7-9
TGTGCCAGCAGTCATGACCGGGGGGGCGGCTACACCTTC CASSHDRGGGYTF . . TRBJ1-2 TRBV12-3/TRBV12-4
TGTGCCAGCACCTGGGAGTCCAGCTCTGGGGCCAACGTCCTGACTTTC CASTWESSSGANVLTF . . TRBJ2-6 TRBV28
TGTGCCAGCAGCCCTATCGGCAGGGGAGGCAGTGAAGCTTTCTTT CASSPIGRGGSEAFF many . TRBJ1-1 TRBV7-2
TGTGCCAGCAGTATTTCGCCGGGACAGAGCTCTGGAAACACCATATATTTT CASSISPGQSSGNTIYF many TRBD1 TRBJ1-3 TRBV28
TGTGCCAGCAGTAGACGGACAGGGGAGGCTGAAGCTTTCTTT CASSRRTGEAEAFF . TRBD1 TRBJ1-1 TRBV12-3/TRBV12-4
TGCGCCAGCAGCCAATTCGGGACAGGGATAACAGATACGCAGTATTTT CASSQFGTGITDTQYF few TRBD1 TRBJ2-3 TRBV4-1
TGTGCCAGCAGTGAAAGGTCAGCAGCCAAAAACATTCAGTACTTC CASSERSAAKNIQYF few . TRBJ2-4 TRBV2
TGTGCCAGCAGTTACTCGCGGCGGGAGGGCAGGACAGATACGCAGTATTTT CASSYSRREGRTDTQYF . TRBD2 TRBJ2-3 TRBV6-5
TGCAGTGCTAGATTGGGGGGGGGGTTCTTC CSARLGGGFF many TRBD2 TRBJ2-1 TRBV20-1
TGTGCCAGCTCACTCACAGCCTCCTACGAGCAGTACTTC CASSLTASYEQYF . . TRBJ2-7 TRBV18
TGCAGTGCTAGAGAAGGGACAGGGGGGCAGTACTTC CSAREGTGGQYF . TRBD1 TRBJ2-7 TRBV20-1
TGTGCCAGCAGTTCCTCGGGGACAGAGTACTATGGCTACACCTTC CASSSSGTEYYGYTF . TRBD1 TRBJ1-2 TRBV6-5
TGTGCCAGTAGTGCCCGACAGGGGGAGGTCTCTGGGGCCAACGTCCTGACTTTC CASSARQGEVSGANVLTF . TRBD1 TRBJ2-6 TRBV19
TGTGCCAGCAGTATCGCCATGGGTGGGGGCACAGATACGCAGTATTTT CASSIAMGGGTDTQYF . . TRBJ2-3 TRBV12-3/TRBV12-4
TGTGCCAGCAGCTTAGGGGTCGGGAGCAATCAGCCCCAGCATTTT CASSLGVGSNQPQHF . . TRBJ1-5 TRBV7-8
TGCGCCAGCAGCACAGGACAGGGTAATGAAAAACTGTTTTTT CASSTGQGNEKLFF . TRBD1 TRBJ1-4 TRBV5-1